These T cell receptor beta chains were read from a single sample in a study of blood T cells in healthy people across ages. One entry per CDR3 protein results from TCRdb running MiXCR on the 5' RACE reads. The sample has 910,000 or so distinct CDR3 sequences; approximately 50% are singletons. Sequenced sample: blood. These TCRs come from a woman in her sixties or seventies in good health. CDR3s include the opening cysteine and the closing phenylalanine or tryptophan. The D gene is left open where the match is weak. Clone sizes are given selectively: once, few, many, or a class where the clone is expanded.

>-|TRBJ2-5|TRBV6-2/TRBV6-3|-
TGTGCCAGCAGTTCCTGGGGTTCCGTGGCCGGGGAGCAGTACTTC
CASSSWGSVAGEQYF
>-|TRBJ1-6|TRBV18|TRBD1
TGTGCCAGCTCACGGACAGGGGACGCTTTACCCCTCCACTTT
CASSRTGDALPLHF
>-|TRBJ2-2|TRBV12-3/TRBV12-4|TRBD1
TGTGCCAGCAGTGTACAGGGGGCCGGGGAGCTGTTTTTT
CASSVQGAGELFF
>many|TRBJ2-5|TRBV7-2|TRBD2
TGTGCCAGCAGCCAAACCGGGACTATAATTTTGGAGACCCAGTACTTC
CASSQTGTIILETQYF
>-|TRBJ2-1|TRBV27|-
TGTGCCAGCAGAAGCGGTACGTGGAGCTCCTACAATGAGCAGTTCTTC
CASRSGTWSSYNEQFF
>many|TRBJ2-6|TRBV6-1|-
TGTGCCAGCATGATCAACGTCCTGACTTTC
CASMINVLTF
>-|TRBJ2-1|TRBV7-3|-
TGTGCCAGCAGCTCTAACCGAGGAGCGGGCACCTATAATGAGCAGTTCTTC
CASSSNRGAGTYNEQFF
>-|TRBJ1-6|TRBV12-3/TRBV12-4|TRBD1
TGTGCCAGCAGCGGGACAGGGCCGGACTATAATTCACCCCTCCACTTT
CASSGTGPDYNSPLHF
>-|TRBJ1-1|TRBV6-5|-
TGTGCCTGCAGTGGAACAGGGAATCTGAACACTGAAGCTTTCTTT
CACSGTGNLNTEAFF
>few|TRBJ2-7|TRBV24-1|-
TGTGCCACCAGTGCGGCGGGCACCCTCTACGAGCAGTACTTC
CATSAAGTLYEQYF
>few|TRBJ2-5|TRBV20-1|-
TGCAGTGAACTAGCTTCAGAGACCCAGTACTTC
CSELASETQYF
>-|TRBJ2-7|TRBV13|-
TGTGCCAGCAGCTTAGTAGGGGTTCGAGTAGACGAGCAGTACTTC
CASSLVGVRVDEQYF
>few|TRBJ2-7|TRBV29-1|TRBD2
TGCAGCGTTGAGACGGGACTAGGGGCCTACGAGCAGTACTTC
CSVETGLGAYEQYF
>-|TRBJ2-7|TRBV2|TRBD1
TGTTCCAGCAGACAGACAGGGGCCTCCTACGAGCAGTACTTC
CSSRQTGASYEQYF
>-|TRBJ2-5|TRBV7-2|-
TGTGCCAGCAGCTATCCAACGGTTGAGACCCAGTACTTC
CASSYPTVETQYF
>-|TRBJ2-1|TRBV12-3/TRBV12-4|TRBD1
TGTGCCAGCAGAAGACAGGGGTCCAATGAGCAGTTCTTC
CASRRQGSNEQFF
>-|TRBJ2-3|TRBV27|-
TGTGCCAGCAGTTTATCCGACCGGCATCGGTCTAGCACAGATACGCAGTATTTT
CASSLSDRHRSSTDTQYF
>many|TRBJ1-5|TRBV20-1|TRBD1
TGCAGTGCCGACAGGGGTGTAAGCAATCAGCCCCAGCATTTT
CSADRGVSNQPQHF
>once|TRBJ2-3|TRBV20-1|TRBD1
TGCAGTGCCCTGAGGCAGGGGGCTGGGGATACGCAGTATTTT
CSALRQGAGDTQYF
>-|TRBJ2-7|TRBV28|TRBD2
TGTGCCAGTACCAGTCGCGGGAGAATTAATGAGCAGTACTTC
CASTSRGRINEQYF
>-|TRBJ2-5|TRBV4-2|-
TGTGCCAGCAGCAAAACCGACAGTCGGCAAGAGACCCAGTACTTC
CASSKTDSRQETQYF
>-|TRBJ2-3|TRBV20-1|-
TGCAGTGCTAAAAAACAAGATACGCAGTATTTT
CSAKKQDTQYF
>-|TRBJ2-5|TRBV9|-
TGTGCCAGCAGCGTGGGTGGGGGGCGAGAGACCCAGTACTTC
CASSVGGGRETQYF
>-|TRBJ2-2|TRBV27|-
TGTGCCAGCAGTGCAAGGCCAGGAACCGGGGAGCTGTTTTTT
CASSARPGTGELFF
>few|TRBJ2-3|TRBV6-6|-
TGTGCCAGCAGTTACGGGGGGGGCGCGGGCACAGATACGCAGTATTTT
CASSYGGGAGTDTQYF
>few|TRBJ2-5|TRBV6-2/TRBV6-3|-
TGTGCCAGCAGTTATGTTGGGGCGCCGGGGGAGACCCAGTACTTC
CASSYVGAPGETQYF
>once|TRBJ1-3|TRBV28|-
TGTGCCAGCAGTTCGGCGGGTGGAAATACAGGAAACACCATATATTTT
CASSSAGGNTGNTIYF
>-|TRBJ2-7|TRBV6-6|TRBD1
TGTGCCAGCAGTACCCGGGACAGGGGGCACGAGCAGTACTTC
CASSTRDRGHEQYF
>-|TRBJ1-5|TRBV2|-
TGTGCCAGCACTCCCCATCGGGGACCCCAGCATTTT
CASTPHRGPQHF
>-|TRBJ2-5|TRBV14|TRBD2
TGTGCCAGCAGCCCTACTAGCGGGATAGAGACCCAGTACTTC
CASSPTSGIETQYF
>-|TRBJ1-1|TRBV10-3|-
TGTGCCATCAGTGAGTACGGGGGGATGAACACTGGAGCTTTCTTT
CAISEYGGMNTGAFF
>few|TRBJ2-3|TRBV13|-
TGTGCCAGCAGCTTAATTTTCGGGACCACAGATACGCAGTATTTT
CASSLIFGTTDTQYF
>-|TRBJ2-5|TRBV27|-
TGTGCCAGCAGACGACTGACGGGGGTCCAAGAGACCCAGTACTTC
CASRRLTGVQETQYF
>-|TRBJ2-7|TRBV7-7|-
TGTGCCAGCTCCCTGGGGGACGGTGCCTACGAGCAGTACTTC
CASSLGDGAYEQYF
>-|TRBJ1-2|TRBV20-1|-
TGCAGTGCCGAAGACAGGAACTACTATGGCTACACCTTC
CSAEDRNYYGYTF